This T cell receptor (beta chain) was found in a study of blood T cells in healthy people across ages. Study outcomes and limitations: Changes in expanded clonotypes were possibly confounded, as the CMV status of donors was unknown.

Note on this clonotype: Its specificity is unknown.

In germline, CDR1 is SQVTM, CDR2 ANQGSEA. V was clipped by 3 bases and J by 9 bases, with 12 bases between them. CDR3 length equals 12 residues. Primed by a sample-barcoded 5' primer and a J-beta primer mix, a second PCR proceeded for 7 to 11 cycles. TCRdb passed the 5' RACE reads through MiXCR, listing each CDR3 protein once. Here the sample spans about 760,000 distinct CDR3 sequences, about 25% being singletons. These data also formed part of another study, on T cells of mothers and their children. That paper adds: Each child gave approximately 3.2 million TCR beta CDR3 reads (each mother, over 10 million).

The chain recombines TRBV29-1 with TRBJ2-1, with D possibly called TRBD1 or TRBD2 (5 bases each). This TCR derives from a boy aged 10-17 years in good health. The sequenced material came from blood. CDR3 nucleotide sequence: TGCAGCGTTGACGAGGGGCCGGGTGAGCAGTTCTTC. Translating gives CSVDEGPGEQFF.